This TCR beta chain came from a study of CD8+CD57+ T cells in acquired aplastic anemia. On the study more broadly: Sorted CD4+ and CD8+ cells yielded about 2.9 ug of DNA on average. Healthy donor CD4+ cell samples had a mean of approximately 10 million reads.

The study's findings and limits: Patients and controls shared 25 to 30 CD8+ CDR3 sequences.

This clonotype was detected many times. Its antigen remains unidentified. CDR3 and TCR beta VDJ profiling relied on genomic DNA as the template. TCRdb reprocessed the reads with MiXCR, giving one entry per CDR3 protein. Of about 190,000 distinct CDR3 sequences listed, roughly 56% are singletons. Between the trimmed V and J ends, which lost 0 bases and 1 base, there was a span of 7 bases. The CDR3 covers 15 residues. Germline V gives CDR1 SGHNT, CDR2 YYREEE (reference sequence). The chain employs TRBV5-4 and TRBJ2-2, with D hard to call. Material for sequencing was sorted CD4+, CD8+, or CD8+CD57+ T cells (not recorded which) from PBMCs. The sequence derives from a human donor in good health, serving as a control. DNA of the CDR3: TGTGCCAGCAGCTTGGCCGCTGGGAACACCGGGGAGCTGTTTTTT. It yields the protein CASSLAAGNTGELFF.